The clone carrying this T cell receptor beta chain occurred a few times. Its antigen is unidentified. The CDR3 runs 15 residues. Between the trimmed V and J ends, which lost 4 bases and 3 bases, there was a span of 16 bases. From germline, CDR1 is SGHVS and CDR2 FNYEAQ. The data derive from a study of cytomegalovirus exposure and HLA in healthy donors. The study, taken as a whole, reports: Earlier analysis looked at TCR beta V segments, and most were productive about 87% or about 30% of the time. Cytomegalovirus association was listed for approximately 150 TCR beta chains.

Vbeta (60) and Jbeta (13) primers were used in the PCR. Method: immunoSEQ multiplex PCR; TCRdb's copy keeps in-frame clones and lacks some. The table has about 110,000 clones, 82% seen once. The V gene is TRBV7-6, the J gene TRBJ2-7, with a possible D match to TRBD2 (6 bases). This TCR derives from a man in his thirties or forties in good health and CMV-seropositive. Specimen: PBMCs. For the CDR3, the DNA is TGTGCCAGCAGCTACGGTGGAGGGGAAGGCTACGAGCAGTACTTC. Translating gives CASSYGGGEGYEQYF.